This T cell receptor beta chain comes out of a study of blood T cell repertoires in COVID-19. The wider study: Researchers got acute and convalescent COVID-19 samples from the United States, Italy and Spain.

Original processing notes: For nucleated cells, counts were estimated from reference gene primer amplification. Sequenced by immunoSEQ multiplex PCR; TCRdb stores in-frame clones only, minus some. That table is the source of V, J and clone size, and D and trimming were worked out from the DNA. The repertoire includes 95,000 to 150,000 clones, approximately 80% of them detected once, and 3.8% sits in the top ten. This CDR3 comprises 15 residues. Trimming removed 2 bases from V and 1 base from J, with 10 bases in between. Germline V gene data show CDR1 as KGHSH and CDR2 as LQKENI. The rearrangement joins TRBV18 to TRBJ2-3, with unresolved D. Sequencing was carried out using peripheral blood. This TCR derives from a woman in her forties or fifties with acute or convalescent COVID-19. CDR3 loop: CASSPNSRGTDTQYF. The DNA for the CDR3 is TGTGCCAGCTCACCAAATAGCCGGGGCACAGATACGCAGTATTTT.